Each of the 23 T cell receptor beta chains below was sequenced from the same sample in a study of PD-L1 blockade in urothelial cancer. Time point described: peripheral blood 6 weeks after treatment start. The table came from immunoSEQ multiplex PCR; TCRdb's copy has only in-frame clones and leaves some out. The data hold roughly 110,000 clones, with roughly 90% observed a single time. The sample consisted of PBMCs, taken around atezolizumab (anti-PD-L1) treatment. Receptors were obtained from a man in his sixties with urothelial cancer.

V usage is TRBV6-1 and J usage is TRBJ2-2, with TRBD2 matching 7 bases. This CDR3 comprises 15 residues. Trimming took 4 bases from V and 6 from J; bases not matched to a gene: 8. The germline V gene encodes CDR1 MNHNS and CDR2 SASEGT. The CDR3 nucleotides read TGTGCCAGCAGTGCGGGCGGGAGTAGGGCCGGGGAGCTGTTTTTT. Protein product: CASSAGGSRAGELFF.

The gene calls are TRBV9 and TRBJ2-1; 7 bases agree with TRBD2. The CDR3 contains 14 residues. Germline values: CDR1 SGDLS, CDR2 YYNGEE. V shed 2 bases and J 5 bases; nucleotides not matched to a gene: 4. The CDR3 loop is CASSVGDYNNEQFF. The CDR3 region has the DNA TGTGCCAGCAGCGTGGGGGACTACAACAATGAGCAGTTCTTC. The variable domain in full, completed from reference TRBV9 and TRBJ2-1, reads DSGVTQTPKHLITATGQRVTLRCSPRSGDLSVYWYQQSLDQGLQFLIQYYNGEERAKGNILERFSAQQFPDLHSELNLSSLELGDSALYFCASSVGDYNNEQFFGPGTRLTVL.

The chain joins TRBV5-4 to TRBJ2-5, with 9 bases fitting TRBD1. CDR3 length equals 15 residues. V trimming: 1 base; J trimming: 7 bases; junction bases outside the gene matches: 8. Germline V lookup: CDR1 SGHNT, CDR2 YYREEE (reference sequence). The chain's CDR3 is CASSLRDRDLGTQYF. The CDR3 bases are TGTGCCAGCAGCTTGAGGGACAGGGACCTCGGGACCCAGTACTTC.

The V call is TRBV28, the J call TRBJ2-1; 10 bases are a match to TRBD2. The CDR3 totals 14 residues. Germline V gives CDR1 MDHEN, CDR2 SYDVKM. The CDR3 protein is CATKAGGSYNEQFF. The CDR3 nucleotides are TGTGCAACGAAAGCGGGAGGGTCCTACAATGAGCAGTTCTTC.

This chain connects TRBV4-3 to TRBJ2-7; D is perhaps TRBD2 (7 bases). The ends were cut back, 0 bases at V and 1 base at J, with 13 bases in the middle. Per germline, CDR1 LGHNA and CDR2 YSLEER. This CDR3 is built from 16 residues. CDR3 protein: CASSQDRGGRSYEQYF. The CDR3 DNA sequence: TGCGCCAGCAGCCAAGATCGCGGGGGCAGGTCCTACGAGCAGTACTTC.

The DNA of the CDR3 is TGTGCCAGTAGTATCGGAGTGGCAGGGGGGAAGGATACGCAGTATTTT. The encoded protein is CASSIGVAGGKDTQYF. The chain recombines TRBV19 with TRBJ2-3; weak D call: TRBD1 (7 bases). The CDR3 has 16 amino acids. The germline V gene encodes CDR1 LNHDA and CDR2 SQIVND (reference sequence). V gave up 3 bases and J gave up 6 bases, with 19 bases separating them.

This clone was seen just once. The rearrangement joins TRBV7-2 to TRBJ2-3; 7 nucleotides agree with TRBD1. Germline V gene sequence: CDR1 SGHTA, CDR2 FQGNSA. The CDR3 is 14 residues long. V shed 5 bases and J 5 bases; nucleotides not matched to a gene: 7. The CDR3 DNA is TGTGCCAGCAGCCAGGGGACAGAGGTAGATACGCAGTATTTT. Protein sequence: CASSQGTEVDTQYF. Full variable domain (outside the CDR3, taken from reference TRBV7-2 and TRBJ2-3): GAGVSQSPSNKVTEKGKDVELRCDPISGHTALYWYRQSLGQGLEFLIYFQGNSAPDKSGLPSDRFSAERTGGSVSTLTIQRTQQEDSAVYLCASSQGTEVDTQYFGPGTRLTVL.

The chain employs TRBV14 and TRBJ2-4, with D possibly matching TRBD1 (5 bases). The germline CDR1 and CDR2 sequences are SGHDN and FVKESK. This CDR3 has 15 amino acids. Deletions cut 1 base from V and 0 bases from J, with 7 bases between. The CDR3 loop reads CASSQGRVAKNIQYF. The CDR3 DNA is TGTGCCAGCAGCCAAGGCAGGGTAGCCAAAAACATTCAGTACTTC.

The chain is built from TRBV4-1 and TRBJ2-2; D is unclear. Germline lookup yields CDR1 MGHRA and CDR2 YSYEKL. This CDR3 has 16 residues. V was clipped by 0 bases and J by 0 bases, with 8 bases between them. The CDR3 nucleotides are TGCGCCAGCAGCCAAGATAGTAGCTCGAACACCGGGGAGCTGTTTTTT. It is translated as CASSQDSSSNTGELFF.

CDR3 residues: CASSLSGPGIGAFF. For the CDR3, the DNA is TGTGCCAGCAGCTTATCTGGGCCGGGAATCGGAGCTTTCTTT. The chain uses TRBV5-6 and TRBJ1-1; D gene ambiguous. The germline V gene encodes CDR1 SGHDT and CDR2 YYEEEE. The CDR3 is made up of 14 amino acids. V gave up 2 bases and J gave up 10 bases, with 18 bases separating them. The full variable domain, its missing parts supplied by reference TRBV5-6 and TRBJ1-1, is DAGVTQSPTHLIKTRGQQVTLRCSPKSGHDTVSWYQQALGQGPQFIFQYYEEEERQRGNFPDRFSGHQFPNYSSELNVNALLLGDSALYLCASSLSGPGIGAFFGQGTRLTVV.

This chain joins TRBV19 and TRBJ1-2; D gene uncertain. V dropped 7 bases and J dropped 4 bases, with 16 bases sitting between them. Per the germline V gene, CDR1 is LNHDA and CDR2 is SQIVND (reference sequence). This CDR3 is built from 14 residues. The CDR3 DNA reads TGTGCCAGTAACACCCCAGGCCGGTTCTATGGCTACACCTTC. It encodes CASNTPGRFYGYTF.

This clone was recorded only once. V and J are TRBV5-4 and TRBJ1-2, with 12 bases fitting TRBD1. This CDR3 is built from 16 residues. J was trimmed by 7 bases and V by 6 bases; bases with no gene match: 13. The germline V gene encodes CDR1 SGHNT and CDR2 YYREEE (reference sequence). DNA for the CDR3: TGTGCCAGCATCCAAGCCGGGACAGGGGGCGCGGCTGGCTACACCTTC. It encodes CASIQAGTGGAAGYTF.

V and J are TRBV7-9 and TRBJ2-5; D gene uncertain. The V gene lost 5 bases and the J gene lost 0 bases, with 7 bases spanning the gap. The CDR3 runs 13 residues. Looked up from germline, CDR1 is SEHNR and CDR2 is FQNEAQ (reference sequence). CDR3 nucleotide sequence: TGTGCCAGCAGCCGCGACAACCAAGAGACCCAGTACTTC. It translates to CASSRDNQETQYF.

This sequence joins TRBV4-3 and TRBJ2-3; a weak D match, TRBD2 (5 bases). The CDR3 runs 16 residues. V was pared by 4 bases and J by 6 bases, with 20 bases between. Germline V gene lookup returns CDR1 LGHNA and CDR2 YSLEER. The chain's CDR3 is CASSLFLKRSPDTQYF. The CDR3 nucleotides read TGCGCCAGCAGCCTCTTCCTTAAGCGGTCTCCGGATACGCAGTATTTT.

The CDR3: CASSGYSRGSGNQPQHF. CDR3 DNA sequence: TGTGCCAGCAGTGGTTACAGCAGGGGGAGCGGCAATCAGCCCCAGCATTTT. V usage is TRBV6-1 and J usage is TRBJ1-5, with 7 bases that match TRBD1. Germline V lookup: CDR1 MNHNS, CDR2 SASEGT. The CDR3 is 17 amino acids. V was clipped by 4 bases and J by 2 bases; unmatched bases: 11.

This clone was detected only once. This chain uses TRBV6-5 with TRBJ2-1; maybe TRBD2 (5 bases). CDR3 length: 15 residues. Between the trimmed V and J ends, which lost 0 bases and 6 bases, there was a span of 12 bases. Germline V CDR1 and CDR2: MNHEY, SVGAGI. In DNA, the CDR3 is TGTGCCAGCAGTTACTCTGGCGGAGGAGCCAATGAGCAGTTCTTC. It translates to CASSYSGGGANEQFF.

The V gene is TRBV6-6, the J gene TRBJ2-1; 8 nucleotides align to TRBD2. J gave up 7 bases and V 5 bases, and 10 bases lay outside the gene matches. The CDR3 contains 15 residues. The V gene's germline CDR1 is MNHNY and CDR2 SVGAGI (reference sequence). The DNA of the CDR3 is TGTGCCAGCAGTCGCTCCGGGACTAGGAAAAATGAGCAGTTCTTC. Translating gives CASSRSGTRKNEQFF.

The V and J genes are TRBV29-1 and TRBJ1-2; tentatively, D is TRBD1 (5 bases). Trimming took off 3 bases at V and 8 bases at J, with 13 bases between the two ends. The CDR3 extends over 12 amino acids. From germline, CDR1 is SQVTM and CDR2 ANQGSEA. CDR3 bases: TGCAGCGTTGAGGGGCCTTTTTTCGGCTACACCTTC. Encoded protein: CSVEGPFFGYTF.

Turning to this clone: Other DNA sequences in this sample translate to the same CDR3. V usage is TRBV7-6 and J usage is TRBJ2-3; D possibly corresponds to TRBD2 (6 bases). V was pared by 1 base and J by 0 bases, with 11 bases between. The CDR3 is 16 residues long. In germline, CDR1 is SGHVS, CDR2 FNYEAQ. The CDR3 DNA reads as TGTGCCAGCAGCTTAGAGGCGGGACTGAGCACAGATACGCAGTATTTT. It yields the protein CASSLEAGLSTDTQYF.

This sequence joins TRBV5-1 and TRBJ2-1; TRBD2 agrees at 11 bases. With 2 bases clipped from V and 7 bases from J, the junction kept 5 bases outside the gene matches. Germline CDR1 SGHRS, CDR2 YFSETQ. The CDR3 extends over 15 amino acids. In DNA form, the CDR3 reads TGCGCCAGCAGCTTAACTAGCGGGAGTCTGAATGAGCAGTTCTTC. This gives the protein CASSLTSGSLNEQFF.

V and J are TRBV30 and TRBJ1-1, with TRBD1 matching over 10 bases. V lost 7 bases and J lost 4; bases outside the gene matches: 6. From germline, CDR1 is GTSNPN and CDR2 SVGIG (reference sequence). The CDR3 runs to 13 residues. Here the CDR3 DNA reads TGTGCCTCCCCGGGACAGGGGCTCACTGAAGCTTTCTTT. Protein product: CASPGQGLTEAFF.

The rearrangement joins TRBV7-9 to TRBJ2-3; 9 bases align to TRBD2. This CDR3 is built from 16 residues. The J segment lost 4 bases and the V segment lost 4 bases, leaving 9 bases of the junction unmatched. The V gene's germline CDR1 is SEHNR and CDR2 FQNEAQ (reference sequence). The CDR3 DNA is TGTGCCAGCAGCTCGAGGGGGGGACTAGCCCCAGATACGCAGTATTTT. Translation: CASSSRGGLAPDTQYF.

The gene calls are TRBV29-1 and TRBJ1-1; a possible D gene is TRBD1 (6 bases). This CDR3 contains 13 residues. Trimming cost V 2 bases and J 2 bases, with 9 bases left between them. Germline CDR1 is SQVTM and CDR2 is ANQGSEA. As DNA, the CDR3 is TGCAGCGTTGAAAGGGGGAGAAACACTGAAGCTTTCTTT. Residues: CSVERGRNTEAFF.